This TCR beta chain is drawn from a study of blood T cells in healthy people across ages. Background on the study: Per every two T cells, about one barcoded beta molecule was captured by template switching. Findings and limits, study-wide: CMV infection status of these donors was not known.

V shed 0 bases and J shed 4 bases, with 12 bases lying between them. The germline V gene has CDR1 DFQATT and CDR2 SNEGSKA (reference sequence). This CDR3 contains 14 residues. The table lists this clonotype with a few counts. The antigen is undetermined. With a J-beta primer mix and a sample-barcoded 5' primer, a second PCR ran about 7 to 12 cycles. All samples gave at least 2.5 million CDR3-containing paired-end reads. TCRdb analysed the 5' RACE reads with MiXCR anew, one entry per CDR3 protein. Of over 700,000 distinct CDR3 sequences listed, about 53% are singletons. Isolated per sample were at least 7 million PBMCs.

The chain couples TRBV20-1 to TRBJ1-2; TRBD1 might be the D (6 bases). The receptor was derived from a man older than 75 in good health. Material: blood. The CDR3 region has the DNA TGCAGTGCTAGAGATCTGGGACAACTCTATGGCTACACCTTC. Residues: CSARDLGQLYGYTF.